This is a list of T cell receptor beta chains from one sample in a study of T-cell reconstitution after alpha-beta-depleted transplantation in children. Using its own MiXCR run on the PCR reads, TCRdb lists one record per CDR3 protein. This sample has around 490,000 distinct CDR3 sequences; over 10% occur once, and the top ten carry less than 15%. This sample comprised PBMCs, mostly from graft donor cells, obtained 180 days after TCRalphabeta/CD19-depleted stem cell transplant. Source of these receptors: a female patient aged 2-15 years who had a stem cell transplant for aplastic anemia, so the T cells may come from the graft donor. CDR3s include the opening cysteine and the closing phenylalanine or tryptophan. A D gene is named only where the DNA matches it firmly. Clone sizes are given selectively: once, few, many, or a class where the clone is expanded.

TRBJ2-3 TRBV20-1 few . TGCAGTGCTACTTTCGCAAGACGGTCCGAGGTGGCAGATACGCAGTATTTT CSATFARRSEVADTQYF
TRBJ1-2 TRBV20-1 few . TGCCGGTCCGACGATGGCTACACCTTC CRSDDGYTF
TRBJ1-2 TRBV20-1 few . TGCAGTGCTAGGGAACGGAACAGCTATGGCTACACCTTC CSARERNSYGYTF
TRBJ2-2 TRBV7-2 few . TGTGCCAGCAGCCCAGGGATTGGAAACACCGGGGAGCTGTTTTTT CASSPGIGNTGELFF
TRBJ2-1 TRBV7-9 . . TGTGCCAGCAGGACCCCCAGAGGGAAGGCCCTACAAGAGCAGTTCTTC CASRTPRGKALQEQFF
TRBJ2-7 TRBV14 . . TGTGCCAGCAGCCAAGATCGGTACGAGCAGTACTTC CASSQDRYEQYF
TRBJ2-2 TRBV19 few TRBD1 TGTGCCTCGGGCCTTCGGTCACAGGGGGTAGGAACCGGGGAGCTGTTTTTT CASGLRSQGVGTGELFF
TRBJ2-3 TRBV5-4 many TRBD2 TGTGCCAGCAGCTTGAAGAGCGGGAGGGCCTTAGATACGCAGTATTTT CASSLKSGRALDTQYF
TRBJ2-3 TRBV5-1 few . TGCGCCAGCAGCTTGGTTACTGGCGGTAGCACAGATACGCAGTATTTT CASSLVTGGSTDTQYF
TRBJ2-3 TRBV24-1 few . TGTGCCACCAGTGATTTGGCTAGCCCTCGCACAGATACGCAGTATTTT CATSDLASPRTDTQYF
TRBJ1-2 TRBV28 . . TGTGCCAGCAGTTTACCGGGATCTTACGATGGCTACACCTTC CASSLPGSYDGYTF
TRBJ1-2 TRBV29-1 . TRBD1 TGCAGCGTCGGCTACAGGGGAGAGGCAGGCTACACCTTC CSVGYRGEAGYTF
TRBJ2-3 TRBV19 . TRBD2 TGTGCCAGTACTTCCGCCGGGACTAGAGGAATGAAGGCAGATACGCAGTATTTT CASTSAGTRGMKADTQYF
TRBJ2-3 TRBV7-2 . . TGTGCCAGCAGCTCCAATGGGGGTGATACGCAGTATTTT CASSSNGGDTQYF
TRBJ2-7 TRBV25-1 . TRBD1 TGTGCCAGCAGCACCTGGGACAGAGCCTACGAGCAGTACTTC CASSTWDRAYEQYF
TRBJ1-1 TRBV25-1 . TRBD1 TGTGCCAGCAGTGAATGGCAGGGGGTCACTGAAGCTTTCTTT CASSEWQGVTEAFF